The 22 T cell receptor beta chains below come from one sample, sequenced in a study of T cells expressing NK-cell markers. TCRdb re-called the 5' RACE reads and catalogs CDR3 proteins one per entry, DNA excluded. This sample's table has over 250,000 distinct CDR3 sequences. Sequences were obtained from blood T cells: a sorted CD56 or NKG2C T cell subset, CD4+ or CD8+ T cells, or bulk PBMC T cells (not recorded which). Every receptor here comes from a woman aged 18-70 years in good health.

The chain links TRBV9 to TRBJ1-6; TCRdb lists TRBD1, though no DNA is available to test this call. CDR3 length equals 12 residues. The V gene's germline CDR1 is SGDLS and CDR2 YYNGEE. The CDR3 reads CASSTGDSPLHF.

This chain uses TRBV6-6 with TRBJ2-2; there is no DNA to check the TCRdb D call of TRBD1. This CDR3 is 12 amino acids long. Per the germline V gene, CDR1 is MNHNY and CDR2 is SVGAGI (reference sequence). This CDR3 reads CASSQGSGELFF.

V gene TRBV5-1 combines with J gene TRBJ2-2; the D call from TCRdb, TRBD1, cannot be confirmed without DNA. There are 15 residues in the CDR3. Germline lookup yields CDR1 SGHRS and CDR2 YFSETQ. CDR3 amino acids: CASSWTGENTGELFF.

The chain recombines TRBV5-1 with TRBJ2-7; TCRdb indicates TRBD2, and absent DNA this call remains unverified. The CDR3 has 15 amino acids. Germline CDR1 and CDR2: SGHRS and YFSETQ. CDR3: CASSLVGLAGTEQYF.

The J gene is TRBJ1-2, the V gene TRBV28; no DNA is available, so the TRBD1 call from TCRdb remains unchecked. CDR1 and CDR2 from the germline V gene are MDHEN and SYDVKM. CDR3 size: 12 residues. The CDR3 protein is CASLQGRDGYTF.

The chain has TRBV6-2 or TRBV6-3 and TRBJ2-3; with no DNA, the TCRdb D assignment of TRBD2 cannot be verified. CDR3 size: 14 residues. Germline CDR1 reads MNHEY; CDR2 reads SVGEGT. CDR3 sequence reads: CASNGPPRGDTQYF.

The chain uses TRBV20-1 and TRBJ1-2. The length of the CDR3 is 14 residues. From germline, CDR1 is DFQATT and CDR2 SNEGSKA (reference sequence). This CDR3 reads CSARVGGGIGGYTF.

The rearrangement uses TRBV11-3 and TRBJ2-1; TCRdb picks TRBD1, but there is no DNA to check that call. CDR3 length: 16 residues. Germline assignment: CDR1 SGHNT and CDR2 YENEEA. The CDR3 protein is CASSLGGGGRYNEQFF.

The chain employs TRBV5-1 and TRBJ2-1; as DNA is missing, the TRBD1 call by TCRdb cannot be tested. The CDR3 is 17 residues long. Germline-derived CDR1 and CDR2 are SGHRS and YFSETQ. The CDR3 loop is CASSLAGGQPAYNEQFF.

The V gene is TRBV5-1, the J gene TRBJ2-1; as DNA is missing, the TRBD1 call by TCRdb cannot be tested. CDR1 is SGHRS and CDR2 is YFSETQ in the germline V gene. CDR3 length: 16 residues. Here the CDR3 reads CASSLNWGGLYNEQFF.

This sequence joins TRBV7-4 and TRBJ2-1. Germline CDR1 SGHVT, CDR2 SQSDAQ. There are 14 residues in the CDR3. The chain's CDR3 is CASSLRTPLNEQFF.

The rearrangement uses TRBV27 and TRBJ2-5; the D gene TCRdb calls, TRBD1, cannot be checked with no DNA. The CDR3 spans 17 residues. CDR1 is MNHEY, CDR2 SMNVEV, per germline (reference sequence). This chain's CDR3 is CASSPVPTGTGGRTQYF.

The gene calls are TRBV11-2 and TRBJ2-1; as DNA is missing, the TRBD1 call by TCRdb cannot be tested. The CDR3 spans 15 residues. Germline V gives CDR1 SGHAT, CDR2 FQNNGV. This chain's CDR3 is CASSPGTHSYNEQFF. Full variable domain (missing parts from reference TRBV11-2 and TRBJ2-1): EAGVAQSPRYKIIEKRQSVAFWCNPISGHATLYWYQQILGQGPKLLIQFQNNGVVDDSQLPKDRFSAERLKGVDSTLKIQPAKLEDSAVYLCASSPGTHSYNEQFFGPGTRLTVL.

J is TRBJ2-7 and V is TRBV5-1. This CDR3 is built from 14 residues. Germline V lookup: CDR1 SGHRS, CDR2 YFSETQ. The CDR3 sequence is CASSLGDIAGEQYF.

V and J are TRBV20-1 and TRBJ2-5; TCRdb gives TRBD1 as the D gene, but with no DNA this cannot be confirmed. The CDR3 runs 14 residues. The V gene's germline CDR1 is DFQATT and CDR2 SNEGSKA (reference sequence). The CDR3 region is CSAREQGPQETQYF.

The chain links TRBV20-1 to TRBJ2-1; lacking DNA, the TRBD2 call made by TCRdb goes unchecked. CDR1 is DFQATT, CDR2 SNEGSKA, per germline (reference sequence). There are 12 residues in the CDR3. The CDR3 loop reads CSARSSVNEQFF.

The chain joins TRBV5-1 to TRBJ2-7; TCRdb indicates TRBD2, and absent DNA this call remains unverified. Germline CDR1 and CDR2: SGHRS and YFSETQ. The CDR3 is made up of 15 amino acids. The CDR3 loop is CASSYGALDSGEQYF.

The rearrangement uses TRBV20-1 and TRBJ2-2; the D gene TCRdb calls, TRBD2, cannot be checked with no DNA. Germline V lookup: CDR1 DFQATT, CDR2 SNEGSKA (reference sequence). CDR3 length: 15 amino acids. CDR3 in amino acids: CSARRTSANTGELFF.

The V and J genes are TRBV28 and TRBJ1-4. Germline V gene lookup returns CDR1 MDHEN and CDR2 SYDVKM. This CDR3 spans 17 amino acids. The CDR3 sequence: CASSPRTTDYTNEKLFF.

J is TRBJ1-1 and V is TRBV5-1. The CDR3 is made up of 15 amino acids. CDR1 is SGHRS, CDR2 YFSETQ, per germline. The CDR3 spells CASSLVAAGNTEAFF. The variable domain in full, with the rest retrieved from reference TRBV5-1 and TRBJ1-1, is KAGVTQTPRYLIKTRGQQVTLSCSPISGHRSVSWYQQTPGQGLQFLFEYFSETQRNKGNFPGRFSGRQFSNSRSEMNVSTLELGDSALYLCASSLVAAGNTEAFFGQGTRLTVV.

This CDR3 is CASSLIQDLYNEQFF. The chain couples TRBV12-3 or TRBV12-4 to TRBJ2-1. The CDR3 runs to 15 residues.

This rearrangement joins TRBV5-1 to TRBJ2-3; TCRdb calls TRBD2, which cannot be checked without DNA. The CDR3 length is 15 residues. In germline, CDR1 is SGHRS, CDR2 YFSETQ. The CDR3 region is CASSSGTSFTDTQYF. The variable domain in full, with the rest retrieved from reference TRBV5-1 and TRBJ2-3, is KAGVTQTPRYLIKTRGQQVTLSCSPISGHRSVSWYQQTPGQGLQFLFEYFSETQRNKGNFPGRFSGRQFSNSRSEMNVSTLELGDSALYLCASSSGTSFTDTQYFGPGTRLTVL.